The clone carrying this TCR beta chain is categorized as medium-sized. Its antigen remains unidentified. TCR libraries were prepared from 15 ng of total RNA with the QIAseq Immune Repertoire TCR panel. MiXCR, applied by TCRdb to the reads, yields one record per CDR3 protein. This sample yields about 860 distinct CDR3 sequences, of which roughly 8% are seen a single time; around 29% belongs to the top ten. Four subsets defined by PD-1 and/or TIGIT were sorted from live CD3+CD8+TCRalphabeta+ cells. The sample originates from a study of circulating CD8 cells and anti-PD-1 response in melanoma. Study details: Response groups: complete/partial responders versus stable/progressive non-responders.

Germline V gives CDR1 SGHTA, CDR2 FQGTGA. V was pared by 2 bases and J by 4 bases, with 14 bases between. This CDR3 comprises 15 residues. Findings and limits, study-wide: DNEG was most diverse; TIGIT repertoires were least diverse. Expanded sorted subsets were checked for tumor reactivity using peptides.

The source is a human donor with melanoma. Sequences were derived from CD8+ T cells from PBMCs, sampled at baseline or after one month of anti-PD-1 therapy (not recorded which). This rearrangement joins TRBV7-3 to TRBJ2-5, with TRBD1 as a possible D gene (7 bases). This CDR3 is CASSLGGGVGETQYF. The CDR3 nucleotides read TGTGCCAGCAGCTTAGGAGGGGGCGTTGGAGAGACCCAGTACTTC.